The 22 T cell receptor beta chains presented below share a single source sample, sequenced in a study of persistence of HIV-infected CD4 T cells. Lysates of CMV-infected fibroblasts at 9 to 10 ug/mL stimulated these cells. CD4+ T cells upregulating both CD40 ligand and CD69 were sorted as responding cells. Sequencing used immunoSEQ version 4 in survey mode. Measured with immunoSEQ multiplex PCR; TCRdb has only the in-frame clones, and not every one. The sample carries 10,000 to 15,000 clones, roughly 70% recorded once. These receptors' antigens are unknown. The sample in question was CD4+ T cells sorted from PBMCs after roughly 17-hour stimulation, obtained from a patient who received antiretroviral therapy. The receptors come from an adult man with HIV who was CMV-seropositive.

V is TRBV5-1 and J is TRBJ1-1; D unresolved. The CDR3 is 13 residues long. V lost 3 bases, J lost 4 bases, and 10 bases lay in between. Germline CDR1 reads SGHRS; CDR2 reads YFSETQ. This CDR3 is CASSSGGSTEAFF. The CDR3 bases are TGCGCCAGCAGCTCCGGAGGATCCACTGAAGCTTTCTTT.

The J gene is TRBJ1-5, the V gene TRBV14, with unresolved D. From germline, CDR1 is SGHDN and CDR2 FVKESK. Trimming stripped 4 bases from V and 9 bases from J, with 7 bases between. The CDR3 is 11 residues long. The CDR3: CASSPPWPQHF. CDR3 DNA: TGTGCCAGCAGCCCGCCTTGGCCCCAGCATTTT.

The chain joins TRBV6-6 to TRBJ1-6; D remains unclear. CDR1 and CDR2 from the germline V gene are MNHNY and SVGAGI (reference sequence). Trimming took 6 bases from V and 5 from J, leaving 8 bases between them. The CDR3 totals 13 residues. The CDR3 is CASSTVNNSPLHF. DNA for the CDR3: TGTGCCAGCAGCACAGTTAATAATTCACCCCTCCACTTT.

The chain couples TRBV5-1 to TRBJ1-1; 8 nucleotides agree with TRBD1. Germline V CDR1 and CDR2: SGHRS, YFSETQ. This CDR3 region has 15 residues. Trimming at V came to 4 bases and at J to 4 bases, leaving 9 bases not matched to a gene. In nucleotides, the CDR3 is TGCGCCAGCAGCACAGGGGGAATAGTAGGCACTGAAGCTTTCTTT. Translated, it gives CASSTGGIVGTEAFF.

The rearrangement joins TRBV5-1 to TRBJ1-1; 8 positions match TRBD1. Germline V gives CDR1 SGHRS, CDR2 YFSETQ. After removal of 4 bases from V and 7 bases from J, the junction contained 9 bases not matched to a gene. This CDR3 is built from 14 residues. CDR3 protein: CASSPRQGRDEAFF. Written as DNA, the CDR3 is TGCGCCAGCAGCCCGAGACAGGGGAGGGATGAAGCTTTCTTT.

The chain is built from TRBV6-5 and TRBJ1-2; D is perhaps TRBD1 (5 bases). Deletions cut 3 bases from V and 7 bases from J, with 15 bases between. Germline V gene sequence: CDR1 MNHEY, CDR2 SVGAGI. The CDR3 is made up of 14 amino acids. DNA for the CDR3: TGTGCCAGCAGTTATAGGCAGGGAGAGGTTGGCTACACCTTC. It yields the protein CASSYRQGEVGYTF.

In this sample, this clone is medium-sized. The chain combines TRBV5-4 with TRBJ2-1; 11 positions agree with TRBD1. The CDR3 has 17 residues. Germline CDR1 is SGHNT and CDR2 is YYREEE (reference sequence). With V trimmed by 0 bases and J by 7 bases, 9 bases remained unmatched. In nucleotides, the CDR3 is TGTGCCAGCAGCTTGGGTCGGGACAGGGGGTTAAGGAATGAGCAGTTCTTC. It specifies CASSLGRDRGLRNEQFF. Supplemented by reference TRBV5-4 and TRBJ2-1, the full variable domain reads ETGVTQSPTHLIKTRGQQVTLRCSSQSGHNTVSWYQQALGQGPQFIFQYYREEENGRGNFPPRFSGLQFPNYSSELNVNALELDDSALYLCASSLGRDRGLRNEQFFGPGTRLTVL.

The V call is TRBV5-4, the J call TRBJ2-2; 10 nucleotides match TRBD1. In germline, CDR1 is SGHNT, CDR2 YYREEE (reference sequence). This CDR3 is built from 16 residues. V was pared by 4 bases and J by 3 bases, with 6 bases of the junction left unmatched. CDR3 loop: CASSPPGQGHTGELFF. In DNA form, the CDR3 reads TGTGCCAGCAGCCCCCCGGGACAGGGGCACACCGGGGAGCTGTTTTTT.

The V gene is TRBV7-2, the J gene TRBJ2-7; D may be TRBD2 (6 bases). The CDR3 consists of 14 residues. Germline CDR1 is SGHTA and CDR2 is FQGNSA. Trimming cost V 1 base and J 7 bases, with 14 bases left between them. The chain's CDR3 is CASSLVERAGEQYF. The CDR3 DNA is TGTGCCAGCAGCTTAGTAGAGCGGGCGGGTGAGCAGTACTTC.

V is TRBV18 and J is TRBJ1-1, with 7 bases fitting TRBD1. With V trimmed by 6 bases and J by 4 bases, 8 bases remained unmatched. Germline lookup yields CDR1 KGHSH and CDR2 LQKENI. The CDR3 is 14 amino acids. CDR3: CASSEGQRSTEAFF. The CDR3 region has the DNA TGTGCCAGCTCGGAGGGACAGAGGTCCACTGAAGCTTTCTTT. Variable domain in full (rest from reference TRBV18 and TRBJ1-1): NAGVMQNPRHLVRRRGQEARLRCSPMKGHSHVYWYRQLPEEGLKFMVYLQKENIIDESGMPKERFSAEFPKEGPSILRIQQVVRGDSAAYFCASSEGQRSTEAFFGQGTRLTVV.

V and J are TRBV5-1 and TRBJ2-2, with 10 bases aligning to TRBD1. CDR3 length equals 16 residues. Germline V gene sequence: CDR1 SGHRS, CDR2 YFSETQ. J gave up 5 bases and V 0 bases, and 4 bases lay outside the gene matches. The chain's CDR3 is CASSLGQGAWTGELFF. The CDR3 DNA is TGCGCCAGCAGCTTGGGACAGGGGGCGTGGACCGGGGAGCTGTTTTTT.

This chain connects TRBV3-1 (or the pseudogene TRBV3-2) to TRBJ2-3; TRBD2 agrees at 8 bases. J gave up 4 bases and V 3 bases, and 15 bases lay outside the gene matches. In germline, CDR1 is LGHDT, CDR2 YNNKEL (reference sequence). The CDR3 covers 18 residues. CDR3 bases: TGTGCCAGCAGCCACTCATCCTTCCGGGGGGGGCTCGCAGATACGCAGTATTTT. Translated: CASSHSSFRGGLADTQYF.

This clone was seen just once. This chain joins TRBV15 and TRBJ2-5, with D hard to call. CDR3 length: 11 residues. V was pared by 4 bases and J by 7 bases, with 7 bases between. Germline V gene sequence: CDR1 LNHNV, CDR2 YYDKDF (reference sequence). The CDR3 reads CATSIEWTQYF. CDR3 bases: TGTGCCACCAGCATTGAATGGACCCAGTACTTC.

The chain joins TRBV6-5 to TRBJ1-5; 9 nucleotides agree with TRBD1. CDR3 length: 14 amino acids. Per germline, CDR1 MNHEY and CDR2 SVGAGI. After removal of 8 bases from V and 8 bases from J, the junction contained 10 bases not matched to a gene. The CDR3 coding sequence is TGTGCCAGCTCCAAGGGCCGGACAGGGGAGCCCCAGCATTTT. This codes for CASSKGRTGEPQHF.

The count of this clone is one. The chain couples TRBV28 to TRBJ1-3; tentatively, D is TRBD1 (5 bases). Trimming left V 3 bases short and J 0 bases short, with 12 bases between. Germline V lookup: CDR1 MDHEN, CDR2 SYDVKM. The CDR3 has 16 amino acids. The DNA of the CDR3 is TGTGCCAGCAGTTTCGGGGGGTTTAGCTCTGGAAACACCATATATTTT. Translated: CASSFGGFSSGNTIYF.

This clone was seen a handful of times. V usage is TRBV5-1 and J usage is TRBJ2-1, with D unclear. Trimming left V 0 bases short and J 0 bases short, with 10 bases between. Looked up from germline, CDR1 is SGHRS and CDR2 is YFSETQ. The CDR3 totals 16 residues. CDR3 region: CASSLVGPSSYNEQFF. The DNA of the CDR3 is TGCGCCAGCAGCTTGGTTGGCCCCAGCTCCTACAATGAGCAGTTCTTC.

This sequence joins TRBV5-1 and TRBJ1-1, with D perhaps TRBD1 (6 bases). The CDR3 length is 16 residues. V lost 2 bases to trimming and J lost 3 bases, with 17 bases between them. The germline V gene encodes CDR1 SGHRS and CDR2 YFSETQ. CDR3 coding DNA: TGCGCCAGCAGCTTATCAGCCCTCGGGGGCCACACTGAAGCTTTCTTT. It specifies CASSLSALGGHTEAFF.

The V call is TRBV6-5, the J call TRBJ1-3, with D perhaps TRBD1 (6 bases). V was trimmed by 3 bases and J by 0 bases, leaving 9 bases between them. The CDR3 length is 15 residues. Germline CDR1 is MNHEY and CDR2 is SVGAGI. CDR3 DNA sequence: TGTGCCAGCAGTTATACAGGGACCTCTGGAAACACCATATATTTT. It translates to CASSYTGTSGNTIYF.

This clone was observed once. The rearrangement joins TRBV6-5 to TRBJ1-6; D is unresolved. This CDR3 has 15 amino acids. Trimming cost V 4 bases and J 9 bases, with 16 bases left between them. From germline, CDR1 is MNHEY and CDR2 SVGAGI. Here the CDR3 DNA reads TGTGCCAGCAGTTCGATCGGTCTCGAAGGTTCACCCCTCCACTTT. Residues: CASSSIGLEGSPLHF.

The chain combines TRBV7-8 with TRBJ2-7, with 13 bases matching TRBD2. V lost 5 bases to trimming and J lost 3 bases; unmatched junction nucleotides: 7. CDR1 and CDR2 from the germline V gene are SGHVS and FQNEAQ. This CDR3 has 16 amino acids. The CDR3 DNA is TGTGCCAGCAGCGGGATAGGACTAGCGGGGGTCTACGAGCAGTACTTC. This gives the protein CASSGIGLAGVYEQYF.

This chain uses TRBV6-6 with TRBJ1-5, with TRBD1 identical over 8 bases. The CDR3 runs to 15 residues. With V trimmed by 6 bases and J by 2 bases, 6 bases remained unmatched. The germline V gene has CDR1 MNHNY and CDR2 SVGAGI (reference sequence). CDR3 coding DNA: TGTGCCAGCAGACTCACAGGGGGGGGCAATCAGCCCCAGCATTTT. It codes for CASRLTGGGNQPQHF.

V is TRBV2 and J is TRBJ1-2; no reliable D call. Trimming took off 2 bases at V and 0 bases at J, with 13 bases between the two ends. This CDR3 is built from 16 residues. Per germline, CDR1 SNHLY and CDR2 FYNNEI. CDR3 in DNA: TGTGCCAGCAGTGAAACAGCACGCGCATCTAACTATGGCTACACCTTC. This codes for CASSETARASNYGYTF. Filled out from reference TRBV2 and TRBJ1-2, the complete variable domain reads EPEVTQTPSHQVTQMGQEVILRCVPISNHLYFYWYRQILGQKVEFLVSFYNNEISEKSEIFDDQFSVERPDGSNFTLKIRSTKLEDSAMYFCASSETARASNYGYTFGSGTRLTVV.